This T cell receptor (beta chain) was obtained from a study of fetal regulatory T cell absence and autoimmunity. At the level of the study: IPEX patients had exocrine pancreas autoimmunity without clinical diabetes. Study-level results: Antigen-driven pancreatic autoimmunity before birth in IPEX was inferred from oligoclonal enrichment. Oligoclonal TCR enrichment in pancreas over cord blood reached over 100-fold for some clones.

Comments on this clone: Its specificity is unknown.

In germline, CDR1 is SGHNT, CDR2 YYREEE (reference sequence). J gave up 0 bases and V 0 bases, and 1 base lay outside the gene matches. CDR3 size: 16 residues. Sequencing was at survey level. The assay was immunoSEQ multiplex PCR, and TCRdb's table has in-frame clones only and misses some. The sample lists 45,000 to 50,000 clones, just under 85% occurring once. This chain uses TRBV5-4 with TRBJ2-1; 9 bases line up with TRBD2. This clonotype was sampled from a newborn boy with IPEX syndrome. The sample consisted of cord blood. The CDR3 DNA reads TGTGCCAGCAGCTTGGATAGCGGGGGCTCCTACAATGAGCAGTTCTTC. Translating gives CASSLDSGGSYNEQFF.